These 16 T cell receptor beta chains were sequenced from one sample in a study of cytomegalovirus exposure and HLA in healthy donors. The PCR contained 60 Vbeta and 13 Jbeta primers. Sequenced by immunoSEQ multiplex PCR; TCRdb stores in-frame clones only, minus some. In the table there are roughly 250,000 clones, approximately 84% of which are singletons. The sample consisted of PBMCs. The receptor source for this set is a woman aged 40 to 55 in good health and CMV-seropositive.

This chain connects TRBV5-1 to TRBJ1-4, with a possible D match to TRBD1 (6 bases). This CDR3 has 15 residues. V dropped 0 bases and J dropped 8 bases, with 14 bases sitting between them. CDR1 is SGHRS and CDR2 is YFSETQ in the germline V gene. Here the CDR3 reads CASSLANRVEEKLFF. The CDR3 nucleotides read TGCGCCAGCAGCTTGGCAAACAGGGTTGAGGAAAAACTGTTTTTT.

The V call is TRBV25-1, the J call TRBJ2-7; 7 positions match TRBD1. After removal of 5 bases from V and 9 bases from J, the junction contained 16 bases not matched to a gene. The CDR3 has 15 amino acids. Germline CDR1 MGHDK, CDR2 SYGVNS. CDR3 loop: CASSYRGLSEDAQYF. The CDR3 region has the DNA TGTGCCAGCAGTTACAGGGGTCTGAGCGAGGACGCGCAGTACTTC.

This clone appeared a few times. V gene TRBV2 combines with J gene TRBJ2-1, with TRBD2 matching 9 bases. Germline loops: CDR1 SNHLY, CDR2 FYNNEI. The CDR3 has 15 residues. Unmatched junction bases numbered 1, after V lost 3 bases and J lost 1 base. CDR3 nucleotides: TGTGCCAGCAGTGAGCTAGCGGGGTCCTACAATGAGCAGTTCTTC. It specifies CASSELAGSYNEQFF.

Concerning this clone itself: The missing conserved phenylalanine or tryptophan at the end of this CDR3 makes a read error likely. The V call is TRBV28, the J call TRBJ2-7; possibly TRBD1 for D (6 bases). V lost 10 bases to trimming and J lost 0 bases, with 7 bases between them. The germline gives CDR1 MDHEN, CDR2 SYDVKM. The CDR3 extends over 11 amino acids. The CDR3 region has the DNA TGTGCCATAGGGGGCTCCTACGAGCAGTACCTC. It translates to CAIGGSYEQYL.

The chain recombines TRBV6-1 with TRBJ2-7; tentative D call: TRBD1 (6 bases). CDR1 MNHNS and CDR2 SASEGT come from the germline V gene. Trimming removed 7 bases at V and 5 bases at J, with 21 bases between. This CDR3 region has 15 residues. The DNA of the CDR3 is TGTGCCAGCAAGGGGGTTAGTATTTTCGTTCACGAGCAGTACTTC. Residues: CASKGVSIFVHEQYF.

The table lists this clone with a few counts. This chain uses TRBV10-3 with TRBJ2-2; TRBD2 matches at 10 bases. V shed 2 bases, J shed 3 bases, and the junction held 0 bases outside the gene matches. Germline assignment: CDR1 ENHRY and CDR2 SYGVKD. This CDR3 is 15 amino acids long. CDR3 protein: CAISETSGDTGELFF. CDR3 DNA sequence: TGTGCCATCAGTGAGACTAGCGGGGACACCGGGGAGCTGTTTTTT.

The rearrangement uses TRBV27 and TRBJ2-1; 12 bases are a match to TRBD2. The CDR3 extends over 16 amino acids. Germline loops: CDR1 MNHEY, CDR2 SMNVEV (reference sequence). With V trimmed by 0 bases and J by 4 bases, 1 base remained unmatched. The CDR3 here is CASSLSGTSGYNEQFF. In DNA form, the CDR3 reads TGTGCCAGCAGTTTATCAGGGACTAGCGGGTACAATGAGCAGTTCTTC.

This rearrangement joins TRBV29-1 to TRBJ2-7; 8 nucleotides align to TRBD2. V lost 4 bases, J lost 1 base, and 12 bases stayed unmatched. The CDR3 runs 16 residues. Germline values: CDR1 SQVTM, CDR2 ANQGSEA. CDR3 bases: TGCAGCGTTGTCGGGGGGGGGATACAGGGATCCTACGAGCAGTACTTC. Its translation: CSVVGGGIQGSYEQYF.

V gene TRBV4-2 combines with J gene TRBJ1-3, with D uncertain. The germline V gene encodes CDR1 LGHNA and CDR2 YNFKEQ. V shed 1 base and J shed 0 bases, with 10 bases lying between them. The CDR3 has 16 amino acids. CDR3 sequence reads: CASSQVLTYSGNTIYF. The CDR3 DNA is TGTGCCAGCAGCCAAGTCCTTACCTACTCTGGAAACACCATATATTTT.

This clone occurred a few times. V is TRBV30 and J is TRBJ1-4; 7 bases are a match to TRBD1. The CDR3 covers 12 residues. Germline trimming cut 7 bases from V and 4 bases from J; bases unmatched to any gene: 3. Germline V gene data show CDR1 as GTSNPN and CDR2 as SVGIG (reference sequence). The CDR3 protein is CALTGFNEKLFF. The CDR3 DNA reads TGTGCCTTGACAGGGTTTAATGAAAAACTGTTTTTT.

The chain is built from TRBV5-1 and TRBJ1-1; unclear D gene. CDR1 and CDR2 (germline): SGHRS, YFSETQ. Trimming took 1 base from V and 1 from J, leaving 5 bases between them. CDR3 length: 13 amino acids. The CDR3 region is CASSLPGNTEAFF. CDR3 nucleotide sequence: TGCGCCAGCAGCTTGCCGGGGAACACTGAAGCTTTCTTT.

This sequence joins TRBV4-3 and TRBJ2-7, with TRBD2 matching over 9 bases. V lost 0 bases and J lost 6; bases outside the gene matches: 21. The CDR3 consists of 20 residues. In germline, CDR1 is LGHNA, CDR2 YSLEER. The CDR3 region has the DNA TGCGCCAGCAGCCAAGAGGCCCTCTCCGACCTTAGCGGGAGAGTTGTCGAGCAGTACTTC. Protein: CASSQEALSDLSGRVVEQYF.

The rearrangement uses TRBV30 and TRBJ1-3; 10 nucleotides match TRBD1. Trimming at V came to 0 bases and at J to 6 bases, leaving 11 bases not matched to a gene. Germline V gene lookup returns CDR1 GTSNPN and CDR2 SVGIG (reference sequence). This CDR3 contains 17 residues. The CDR3 is CAWSVIGLGTGENTIYF. CDR3 nucleotide sequence: TGTGCCTGGAGTGTAATTGGCCTCGGGACAGGGGAAAACACCATATATTTT.

The CDR3 region is CASSSPAGTSGRLITEQYF. CDR3 bases: TGTGCCAGCAGCTCCCCAGCCGGGACTAGCGGGAGATTAATAACCGAGCAGTACTTC. The chain links TRBV7-2 to TRBJ2-7; the match to TRBD2 covers 14 bases. The V and J ends lost 4 bases and 6 bases, in that order; junction bases with no gene match: 17. This CDR3 is built from 19 residues. From germline, CDR1 is SGHTA and CDR2 FQGNSA.

The chain carries TRBV6-1 and TRBJ2-6, with a weak D call TRBD1 (5 bases). From germline, CDR1 is MNHNS and CDR2 SASEGT. The V gene lost 3 bases and the J gene lost 1 base, with 13 bases spanning the gap. This CDR3 comprises 17 residues. The CDR3 here is CASSDGAGVSGANVLTF. As DNA, the CDR3 is TGTGCCAGCAGTGATGGGGCAGGAGTGTCTGGGGCCAACGTCCTGACTTTC.

J is TRBJ1-2 and V is TRBV27; a weak D match, TRBD1 (5 bases). The V gene's germline CDR1 is MNHEY and CDR2 SMNVEV (reference sequence). This CDR3 spans 13 amino acids. V was shortened by 2 bases and J by 5 bases, with 9 bases between the two germline ends. CDR3 protein: CASSLGTSYGYTF. CDR3 DNA sequence: TGTGCCAGCAGTTTAGGGACTAGTTATGGCTACACCTTC.